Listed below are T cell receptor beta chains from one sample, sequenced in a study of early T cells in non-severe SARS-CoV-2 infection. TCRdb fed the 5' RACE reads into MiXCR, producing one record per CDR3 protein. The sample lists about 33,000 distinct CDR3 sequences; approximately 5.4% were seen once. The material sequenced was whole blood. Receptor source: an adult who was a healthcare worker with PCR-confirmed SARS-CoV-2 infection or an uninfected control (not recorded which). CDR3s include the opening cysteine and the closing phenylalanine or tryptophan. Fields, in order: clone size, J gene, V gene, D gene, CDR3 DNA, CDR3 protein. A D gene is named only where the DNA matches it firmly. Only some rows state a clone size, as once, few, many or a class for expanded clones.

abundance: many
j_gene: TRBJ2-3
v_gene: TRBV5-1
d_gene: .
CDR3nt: TGCGCCAGCAAGGCGGGGGCAACAGATACGCAGTATTTT
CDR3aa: CASKAGATDTQYF

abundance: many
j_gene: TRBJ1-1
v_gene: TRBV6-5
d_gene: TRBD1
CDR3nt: TGTGCCAGCAGACAGTGGACAGGGGAGACTGAAGCTTTCTTT
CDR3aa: CASRQWTGETEAFF

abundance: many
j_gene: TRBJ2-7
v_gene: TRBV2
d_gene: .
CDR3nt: TGTGCCAGCAGTGAAGCACTGGCAGGGTCCTACGAGCAGTACTTC
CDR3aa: CASSEALAGSYEQYF

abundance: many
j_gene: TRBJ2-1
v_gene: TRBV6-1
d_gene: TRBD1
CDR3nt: TGTGCCAGCATCAACCGGGACAGGGGGCGGTCCTCGTACAATGAGCAGTTCTTC
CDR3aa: CASINRDRGRSSYNEQFF

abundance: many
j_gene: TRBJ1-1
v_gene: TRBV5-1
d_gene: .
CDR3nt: TGCGCCAGCAGCAACACCCCAACAGGGGAAGCTTTCTTT
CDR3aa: CASSNTPTGEAFF

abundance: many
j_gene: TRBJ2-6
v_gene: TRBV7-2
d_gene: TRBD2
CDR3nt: TGTGCCAGCAGCAAGACTAGCTCTAAGGGTTCTGGGGCCAACGTCCTGACTTTC
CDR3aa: CASSKTSSKGSGANVLTF

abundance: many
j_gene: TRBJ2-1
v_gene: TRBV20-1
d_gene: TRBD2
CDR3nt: TGCAGTGCGGTGAGCGGGGGGGTCCCTGGCTACAATGAGCAGTTCTTC
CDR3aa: CSAVSGGVPGYNEQFF

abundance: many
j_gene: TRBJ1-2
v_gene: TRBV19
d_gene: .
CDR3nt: TGTGCCAGTAGACAACAGAGCAACTATGGCTACACCTTC
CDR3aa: CASRQQSNYGYTF

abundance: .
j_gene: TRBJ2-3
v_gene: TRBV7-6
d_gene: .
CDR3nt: TGTGCCAGCAGCTGGGGGCGGGGGCCAGATACGCAGTATTTT
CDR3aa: CASSWGRGPDTQYF

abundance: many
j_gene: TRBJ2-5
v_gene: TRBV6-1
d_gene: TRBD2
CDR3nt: TGTGCCAGCAGGGGGACTAGCGGGGTTCAAGAGACCCAGTACTTC
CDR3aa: CASRGTSGVQETQYF